This T cell receptor beta chain originates from a study of cytomegalovirus exposure and HLA in healthy donors. Overall study results and limits: Cytomegalovirus-associated status was assigned to 150 or so TCR beta chains.

The data were produced by immunoSEQ multiplex PCR, yet TCRdb's version contains in-frame clones alone and is incomplete. In the table there are over 150,000 clones, roughly 86% of which are singletons. On this clone itself: Its antigen is currently unknown.

CDR1 and CDR2 from the germline V gene are SNHLY and FYNNEI. This CDR3 has 15 amino acids. Trimming pared 2 bases from V and 0 bases from J, leaving 5 bases between. This TCR was sampled from a woman younger than 30 in good health and CMV-seropositive. Source material: PBMCs. The genes are TRBV2 and TRBJ2-6; D is undetermined. The CDR3 protein is CASSELFSGANVLTF. The CDR3, as DNA: TGTGCCAGCAGTGAACTGTTCTCTGGGGCCAACGTCCTGACTTTC.